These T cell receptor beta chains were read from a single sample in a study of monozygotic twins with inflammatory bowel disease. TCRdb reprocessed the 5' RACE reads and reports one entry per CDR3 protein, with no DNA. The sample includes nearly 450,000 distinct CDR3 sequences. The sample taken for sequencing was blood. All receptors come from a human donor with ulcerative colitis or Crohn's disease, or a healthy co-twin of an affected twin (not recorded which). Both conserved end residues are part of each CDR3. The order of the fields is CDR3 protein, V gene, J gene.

CASSPAGTNEQYF,TRBV5-1,TRBJ2-7
CASSLLVRAPYNEQFF,TRBV12-3/TRBV12-4,TRBJ2-1
CASSPAVLQGNQETQYF,TRBV18,TRBJ2-5
CASSPGRMNQETQYF,TRBV6-2/TRBV6-3,TRBJ2-5
CASSSQLQGAGDTQYF,TRBV5-1,TRBJ2-3
CASKRPGTGTYEQYF,TRBV28,TRBJ2-7
CASSLVYERLSGNTIYF,TRBV7-8,TRBJ1-3
CASSQLRTGELFF,TRBV3-1,TRBJ2-2
CASNWGGSTDTQYF,TRBV6-2/TRBV6-3,TRBJ2-3
CASSFGLAVSYEQYF,TRBV7-2,TRBJ2-7
CASSLGQGNQPRHF,TRBV5-1,TRBJ1-5
CASSFVQSTIEQYF,TRBV5-1,TRBJ2-7
CASSPPAGDYGYTF,TRBV18,TRBJ1-2
CASKEAGGSYNEQFF,TRBV5-1,TRBJ2-1
CASSPQRTSGSLGELFF,TRBV7-2,TRBJ2-2
CASSDDSGTEQFF,TRBV14,TRBJ2-1
CSVVGLAAYNEQFF,TRBV29-1,TRBJ2-1